The rows below give T cell receptor beta chains drawn from one sample of a study of T cell responses to AZD1222 COVID-19 vaccine. Sequenced by immunoSEQ multiplex PCR; TCRdb stores in-frame clones only, minus some. The sample has approximately 110,000 clones, about 85% seen once. Sequenced here: peripheral blood, sampled 28 days after the second AZD1222 dose. The receptor set was obtained from an adult who received the AZD1222 COVID-19 vaccine. The CDR3 runs from the conserved cysteine through the conserved F or W. A D gene is named only where the DNA matches it firmly. Part of the rows lack a size; the others show once, few, many or a class for expanded clones.

d_call,v_call,clone_size,j_call,cdr3_aa
-,TRBV19,-,TRBJ1-3,CAAGRLSGNTIYF
-,TRBV3-1/TRBV3-2,once,TRBJ2-1,CASSQDGRGRDEQFF
-,TRBV11-3,once,TRBJ2-3,CASSLGAGVLADTQYF
TRBD2,TRBV24-1,few,TRBJ2-3,CATGGTSELTDTQYF
-,TRBV28,-,TRBJ1-5,CASSFFSNQPQHF
-,TRBV9,-,TRBJ2-2,CASNGPGQWANTGELFF
TRBD2,TRBV9,-,TRBJ2-1,CASSVGAGGFWEQFF
-,TRBV30,few,TRBJ1-2,CASEARRRVVMGYTF
-,TRBV7-9,-,TRBJ2-5,CASSFLSPGQETQYF
-,TRBV5-1,-,TRBJ1-1,CASSLAKVNTEAFF
-,TRBV30,-,TRBJ2-2,CAWSVAQSGTGELFF
-,TRBV14,-,TRBJ1-6,CASSLTSSPLHF
-,TRBV12-3/TRBV12-4,-,TRBJ1-1,CASSLGRGEAFF
-,TRBV7-2,few,TRBJ1-5,CASSLATASNQPQHF
-,TRBV7-9,-,TRBJ1-5,CASSLESQPQHF
-,TRBV20-1,-,TRBJ1-4,CSAERGEKLFF
TRBD1,TRBV7-3,-,TRBJ2-7,CASSLQRDRGYEQYF
TRBD1,TRBV30,-,TRBJ1-6,CAWLSTGTGFSPLHF
TRBD1,TRBV4-2,once,TRBJ2-7,CASSQPRGTGATEQYF
-,TRBV4-3,-,TRBJ2-3,CASSQTHTSTQYF
TRBD1,TRBV7-9,-,TRBJ1-1,CASSQTGTLGEAFF
-,TRBV19,-,TRBJ1-5,CASSIGNQPQHF
-,TRBV28,-,TRBJ2-2,CASSSVYSGHPNTGELFF
-,TRBV28,-,TRBJ1-6,CASRLDSTTNSPLHF
-,TRBV6-5,-,TRBJ1-1,CASTHGRLGNTEAFF
-,TRBV9,-,TRBJ1-6,CASSVGAENSPLHF
-,TRBV28,few,TRBJ1-2,CASSPAPQQGYTF